Following are 18 T cell receptor beta chains from one sample sequenced in a study of technical replicates of blood from several donors. The assay was immunoSEQ multiplex PCR, and TCRdb's table has in-frame clones only and misses some. Here the sample spans 65,000 to 95,000 clones, roughly 85% being singletons. Sequencing was done on a sample of PBMCs. The source of these receptors is a human donor in good health. Some clones in this sample may be carry-over from other donors' samples.

In its sample, this clone was seen a few times. The chain is built from TRBV7-2 and TRBJ1-3; D is possibly TRBD1 (5 bases). The V end was cut by 9 bases, the J end by 1 base, with 13 bases between. Per germline, CDR1 SGHTA and CDR2 FQGNSA. The CDR3 has 14 residues. The CDR3 loop reads CASTFRASGNTIYF. In nucleotides, the CDR3 is TGTGCCAGTACGTTCAGGGCTTCTGGAAACACCATATATTTT.

This chain uses TRBV6-6 with TRBJ2-3; tentatively, D is TRBD2 (6 bases). Trimming shortened V by 1 base and J by 2 bases, and 10 bases separated the two germline ends. This CDR3 has 15 amino acids. The germline CDR1 and CDR2 sequences are MNHNY and SVGAGI (reference sequence). The DNA of the CDR3 is TGTGCCAGCAGTTACTTTCGGGGGAACACAGATACGCAGTATTTT. Encoded protein: CASSYFRGNTDTQYF.

To note about this clone: Other DNA sequences of this sample code for an identical CDR3. J is TRBJ1-6 and V is TRBV4-3, with D uncertain. Germline V CDR1 and CDR2: LGHNA, YSLEER. The CDR3 totals 13 residues. Deletions cut 0 bases from V and 7 bases from J, with 4 bases between. The CDR3 protein is CASSQERNSPLHF. In DNA, the CDR3 is TGCGCCAGCAGCCAAGAGAGGAATTCACCCCTCCACTTT.

This sequence joins TRBV7-9 and TRBJ2-7; the match to TRBD1 covers 7 bases. The CDR3 runs 15 residues. The germline V gene has CDR1 SEHNR and CDR2 FQNEAQ (reference sequence). With 5 bases clipped from V and 3 bases from J, the junction kept 10 bases outside the gene matches. CDR3 residues: CASSPLSSGGYEQYF. The CDR3 DNA follows: TGTGCCAGCAGCCCCCTCAGCTCAGGGGGCTACGAGCAGTACTTC.

The chain combines TRBV18 with TRBJ1-5; unclear D gene. CDR1 is KGHSH, CDR2 LQKENI, per germline. V was pared by 4 bases and J by 1 base, with 8 bases between. The CDR3 has 14 residues. CDR3 DNA sequence: TGTGCCAGCTCACGGTCCACAAGCAATCAGCCCCAGCATTTT. The encoded protein is CASSRSTSNQPQHF. Full variable domain (outside the CDR3, taken from reference TRBV18 and TRBJ1-5): NAGVMQNPRHLVRRRGQEARLRCSPMKGHSHVYWYRQLPEEGLKFMVYLQKENIIDESGMPKERFSAEFPKEGPSILRIQQVVRGDSAAYFCASSRSTSNQPQHFGDGTRLSIL.

The V call is TRBV9, the J call TRBJ1-1, with 10 bases matching TRBD1. The CDR3 covers 15 residues. Germline CDR1 is SGDLS and CDR2 is YYNGEE. V gave up 3 bases and J gave up 5 bases; unmatched junction bases: 7. The CDR3 DNA reads as TGTGCCAGCAGCGCCGGGGGACAGGGGAGGACTGAAGCTTTCTTT. This encodes CASSAGGQGRTEAFF.

This clone occurred once. The CDR3 sequence: CAITRGTSGHNNEQFF. CDR3 nucleotides: TGTGCCATCACCCGAGGGACTAGCGGGCATAACAATGAGCAGTTCTTC. The J gene is TRBJ2-1, the V gene TRBV28, with TRBD2 matching over 12 bases. This CDR3 contains 16 residues. V dropped 10 bases and J dropped 5; count of bases not matched to a gene: 12. Germline V gives CDR1 MDHEN, CDR2 SYDVKM.

The chain joins TRBV19 to TRBJ2-7; 8 nucleotides match TRBD1. Germline CDR1 is LNHDA and CDR2 is SQIVND (reference sequence). The CDR3 contains 17 residues. Losses at the gene ends were 2 bases for V and 6 bases for J; bases not matched to a gene: 15. The DNA for the CDR3 is TGTGCCAGTAGTATACGGGCTCGGACAGGGACCCTCGGCGAGCAGTACTTC. Protein sequence: CASSIRARTGTLGEQYF.

The chain joins TRBV29-1 to TRBJ2-1; the match to TRBD2 covers 11 bases. V gave up 7 bases and J gave up 2 bases; unmatched junction bases: 7. CDR1 and CDR2 from the germline V gene are SQVTM and ANQGSEA. The CDR3 covers 15 residues. CDR3: CSAPLTSGAYNEQFF. The CDR3 DNA reads as TGCAGCGCTCCCTTGACTAGCGGGGCCTACAATGAGCAGTTCTTC.

The genes are TRBV7-6 and TRBJ2-7, with 15 positions matching TRBD2. CDR3 length: 19 residues. Germline CDR1 and CDR2: SGHVS and FNYEAQ. The J segment lost 0 bases and the V segment lost 2 bases, leaving 8 bases of the junction unmatched. CDR3: CASSLIGTSGGSSSYEQYF. The CDR3 DNA reads TGTGCCAGCAGCTTAATCGGGACTAGCGGGGGGTCTAGCTCCTACGAGCAGTACTTC.

J is TRBJ2-5 and V is TRBV6-5; 7 nucleotides align to TRBD2. Germline loops: CDR1 MNHEY, CDR2 SVGAGI. V lost 5 bases to trimming and J lost 5 bases; unmatched junction nucleotides: 11. The CDR3 spans 15 residues. CDR3 protein: CASSPSGGSFETQYF. CDR3 DNA sequence: TGTGCCAGCAGTCCCTCGGGCGGGAGTTTTGAGACCCAGTACTTC.

The rearrangement links TRBV6-4 to TRBJ2-1; maybe TRBD2 (6 bases). V was shortened by 1 base and J by 0 bases, with 10 bases between the two germline ends. The CDR3 spans 16 residues. CDR1 and CDR2 from the germline V gene are MRHNA and SNTAGT. CDR3 sequence (DNA): TGTGCCAGCAGTGACTTGGCTAGCGCCTCCTACAATGAGCAGTTCTTC. Its protein is CASSDLASASYNEQFF.

V gene TRBV5-1 combines with J gene TRBJ2-4; D remains unclear. CDR1 is SGHRS and CDR2 is YFSETQ in the germline V gene. V lost 3 bases and J 3 bases, leaving 10 bases between the germline ends. The CDR3 has 14 amino acids. In DNA, the CDR3 is TGCGCCAGCAGCTCCGACAAGGACAAAAACATTCAGTACTTC. This encodes CASSSDKDKNIQYF.

CDR3 amino acids: CASSPTGGGYGYTF. In DNA, the CDR3 is TGTGCCAGCAGCCCGACAGGGGGAGGCTATGGCTACACCTTC. The J gene is TRBJ1-2, the V gene TRBV11-1; 9 nucleotides line up with TRBD1. J gave up 4 bases and V 5 bases, and 5 bases lay outside the gene matches. The CDR3 sequence is 14 residues long. Germline CDR1 SGHAT, CDR2 FQDESV (reference sequence).

This clone was seen a handful of times. The chain employs TRBV10-3 and TRBJ1-1; D unclear. Trimming pared 3 bases from V and 6 bases from J, leaving 11 bases between. Germline lookup yields CDR1 ENHRY and CDR2 SYGVKD. CDR3 length: 13 residues. CDR3 coding DNA: TGTGCCATCAGTGATTCAATACAGCCTGAAGCTTTCTTT. It encodes CAISDSIQPEAFF.

This clone was detected once. The rearrangement joins TRBV7-2 to TRBJ2-7, with 7 bases fitting TRBD2. The V segment lost 4 bases and the J segment 5 bases; nucleotides outside the gene matches: 8. Germline CDR1 and CDR2: SGHTA and FQGNSA. There are 14 residues in the CDR3. CDR3 nucleotides: TGTGCCAGCAGCTCACCGGGACTATCCCACGAGCAGTACTTC. Amino acid sequence: CASSSPGLSHEQYF. The full variable domain, rest sourced from reference TRBV7-2 and TRBJ2-7, is GAGVSQSPSNKVTEKGKDVELRCDPISGHTALYWYRQSLGQGLEFLIYFQGNSAPDKSGLPSDRFSAERTGGSVSTLTIQRTQQEDSAVYLCASSSPGLSHEQYFGPGTRLTVT.

Written as DNA, the CDR3 is TGTGCCTGGAGTGTACGGTCGGGCGGGAGGGGGAATGAGCAGTTCTTC. Its protein product is CAWSVRSGGRGNEQFF. The V gene is TRBV30, the J gene TRBJ2-1; 9 bases are shared with TRBD2. This CDR3 is 16 amino acids long. V gave up 0 bases and J gave up 7 bases; unmatched junction bases: 10. CDR1 and CDR2 from the germline V gene are GTSNPN and SVGIG (reference sequence).

The chain links TRBV7-9 to TRBJ2-7; 9 bases map to TRBD2. CDR1 SEHNR and CDR2 FQNEAQ come from the germline V gene (reference sequence). V gave up 7 bases and J gave up 1 base; unmatched junction bases: 5. The CDR3 length is 14 residues. The DNA for the CDR3 is TGTGCCAGCACCTCGCTAGCGGGATCCTACGAGCAGTACTTC. Translated: CASTSLAGSYEQYF. Full variable domain (outside the CDR3, taken from reference TRBV7-9 and TRBJ2-7): DTGVSQNPRHKITKRGQNVTFRCDPISEHNRLYWYRQTLGQGPEFLTYFQNEAQLEKSRLLSDRFSAERPKGSFSTLEIQRTEQGDSAMYLCASTSLAGSYEQYFGPGTRLTVT.